This T cell receptor (beta chain) was recovered during a study of T cell responses to AZD1222 COVID-19 vaccine. General study findings and limits: Clonal diversity may have been underestimated, and the donors were mostly white British, with more females than males. Receipt of two AZD1222 doses was followed by a rise in Spike-specific TCR breadth and depth. Only a handful of AZD1222 recipients tested seropositive at baseline. Researchers took repertoire samples only after the peak T cell response had come.

The germline CDR1 and CDR2 sequences are MNHEY and SMNVEV (reference sequence). Trimming removed 6 bases from V and 10 bases from J, with 19 bases in between. This CDR3 contains 15 residues. Some clones are missing from TCRdb's copy, which holds only in-frame ones; the method was immunoSEQ multiplex PCR. This repertoire shows about 150,000 clones, about 80% found once; its top ten account for about 4%. The sample holds a few counts of this clone. As yet, its antigen is unknown. The V gene is TRBV27, the J gene TRBJ1-6; possible D gene TRBD1, 5 bases. The sample consisted of peripheral blood, taken on day 0 of AZD1222 vaccination. The sequence was obtained from an adult in good health. Here the CDR3 DNA reads TGTGCCAGCAGGGAAACCATCGGGACCCTCTCACCCCTCCACTTT. It yields the protein CASRETIGTLSPLHF.